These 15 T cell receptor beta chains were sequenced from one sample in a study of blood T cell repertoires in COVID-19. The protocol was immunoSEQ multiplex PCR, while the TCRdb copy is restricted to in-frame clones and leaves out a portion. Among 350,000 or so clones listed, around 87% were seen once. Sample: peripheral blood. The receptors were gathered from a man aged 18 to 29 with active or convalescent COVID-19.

CDR3 loop: CASSLDPTVPSFF. CDR3 coding DNA: TGTGCCAGCAGCTTAGATCCAACAGTCCCTTCGTTCTTC. This chain joins TRBV7-2 and TRBJ2-1, with D hard to call. Trimming removed 1 base at V and 15 bases at J, with 16 bases between. The length of the CDR3 is 13 residues. The germline V gene encodes CDR1 SGHTA and CDR2 FQGNSA.

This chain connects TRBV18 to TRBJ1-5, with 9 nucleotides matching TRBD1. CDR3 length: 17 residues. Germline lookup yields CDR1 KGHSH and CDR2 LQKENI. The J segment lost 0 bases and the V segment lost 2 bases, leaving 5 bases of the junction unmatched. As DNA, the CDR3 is TGTGCCAGCTCACCATCACAGGGGGCCTATAGCAATCAGCCCCAGCATTTT. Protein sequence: CASSPSQGAYSNQPQHF.

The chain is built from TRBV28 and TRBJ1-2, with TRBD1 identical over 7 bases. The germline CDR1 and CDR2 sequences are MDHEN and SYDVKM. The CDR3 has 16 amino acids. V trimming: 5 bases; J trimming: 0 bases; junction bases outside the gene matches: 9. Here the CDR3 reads CASSPAHRGPNYGYTF. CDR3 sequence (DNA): TGTGCCAGCAGTCCCGCCCACAGGGGACCTAACTATGGCTACACCTTC.

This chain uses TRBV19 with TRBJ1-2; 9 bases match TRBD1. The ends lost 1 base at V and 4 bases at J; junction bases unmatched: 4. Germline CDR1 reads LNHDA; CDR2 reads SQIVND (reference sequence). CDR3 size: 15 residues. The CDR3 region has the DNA TGTGCCAGTAGTATAGCCGGGACAGGGACCTATGGCTACACCTTC. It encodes CASSIAGTGTYGYTF.

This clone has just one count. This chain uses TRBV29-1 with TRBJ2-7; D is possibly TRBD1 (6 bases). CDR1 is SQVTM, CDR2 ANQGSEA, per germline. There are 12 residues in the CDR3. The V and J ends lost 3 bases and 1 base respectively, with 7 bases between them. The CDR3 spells CSVEGTSYEQYF. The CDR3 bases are TGCAGCGTTGAGGGGACATCCTACGAGCAGTACTTC.

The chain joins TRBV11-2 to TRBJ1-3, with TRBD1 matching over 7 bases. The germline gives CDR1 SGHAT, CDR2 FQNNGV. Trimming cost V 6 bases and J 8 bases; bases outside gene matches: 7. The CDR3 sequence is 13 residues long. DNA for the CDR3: TGTGCCAGCAGGCCAACAGGGGTAGACACCATATATTTT. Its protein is CASRPTGVDTIYF. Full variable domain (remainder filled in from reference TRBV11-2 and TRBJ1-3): EAGVAQSPRYKIIEKRQSVAFWCNPISGHATLYWYQQILGQGPKLLIQFQNNGVVDDSQLPKDRFSAERLKGVDSTLKIQPAKLEDSAVYLCASRPTGVDTIYFGEGSWLTVV.

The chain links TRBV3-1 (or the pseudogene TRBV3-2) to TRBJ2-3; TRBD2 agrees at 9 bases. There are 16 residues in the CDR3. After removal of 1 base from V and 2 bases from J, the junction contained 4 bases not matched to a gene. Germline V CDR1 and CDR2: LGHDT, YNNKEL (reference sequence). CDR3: CASSQGSSGNTDTQYF. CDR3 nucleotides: TGTGCCAGCAGCCAAGGTTCTAGCGGGAACACAGATACGCAGTATTTT.

DNA for the CDR3: TGCGCCAGCAGCCAAGCTACGCAGGGGCCTGACGAGCAGTACTTC. Translating gives CASSQATQGPDEQYF. The chain has TRBV4-3 and TRBJ2-7; maybe TRBD1 (6 bases). Trimming stripped 1 base from V and 5 bases from J, with 15 bases between. Germline V gene sequence: CDR1 LGHNA, CDR2 YSLEER. This CDR3 has 15 residues.

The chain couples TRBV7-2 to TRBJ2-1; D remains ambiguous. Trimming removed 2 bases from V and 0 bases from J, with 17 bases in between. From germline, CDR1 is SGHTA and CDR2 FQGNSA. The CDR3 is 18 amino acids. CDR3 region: CASSLWLATDSSYNEQFF. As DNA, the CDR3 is TGTGCCAGCAGCTTATGGCTGGCGACTGATAGCTCCTACAATGAGCAGTTCTTC.

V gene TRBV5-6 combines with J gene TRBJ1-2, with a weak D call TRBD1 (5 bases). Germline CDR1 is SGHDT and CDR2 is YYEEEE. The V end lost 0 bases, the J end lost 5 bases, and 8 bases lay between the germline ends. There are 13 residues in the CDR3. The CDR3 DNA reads TGTGCCAGCAGCTTGGAAGGGGAATATGGCTACACCTTC. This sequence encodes CASSLEGEYGYTF.

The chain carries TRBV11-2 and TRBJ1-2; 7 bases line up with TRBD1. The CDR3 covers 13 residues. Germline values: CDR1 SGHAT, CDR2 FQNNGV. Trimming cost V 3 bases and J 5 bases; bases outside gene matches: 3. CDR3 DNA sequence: TGTGCCAGCAGCTTCGAACAGGGGTATGGCTACACCTTC. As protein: CASSFEQGYGYTF. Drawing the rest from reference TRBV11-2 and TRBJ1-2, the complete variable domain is EAGVAQSPRYKIIEKRQSVAFWCNPISGHATLYWYQQILGQGPKLLIQFQNNGVVDDSQLPKDRFSAERLKGVDSTLKIQPAKLEDSAVYLCASSFEQGYGYTFGSGTRLTVV.

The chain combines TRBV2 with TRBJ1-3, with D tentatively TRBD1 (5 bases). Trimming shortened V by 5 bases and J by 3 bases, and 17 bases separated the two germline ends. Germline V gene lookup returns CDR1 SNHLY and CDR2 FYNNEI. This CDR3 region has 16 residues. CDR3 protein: CASSPGVAIGGNTIYF. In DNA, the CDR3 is TGTGCCAGCAGTCCGGGGGTTGCCATTGGTGGAAACACCATATATTTT.

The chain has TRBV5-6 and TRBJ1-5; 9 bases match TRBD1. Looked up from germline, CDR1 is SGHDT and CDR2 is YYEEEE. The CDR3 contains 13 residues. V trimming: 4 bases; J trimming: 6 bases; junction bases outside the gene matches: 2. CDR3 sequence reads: CASSRDRVQPQHF. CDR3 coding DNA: TGTGCCAGCAGCAGGGACAGGGTTCAGCCCCAGCATTTT.

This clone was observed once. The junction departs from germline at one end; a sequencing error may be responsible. The CDR3 region has the DNA TGTGCTAGCAGCCCCCGACAGGGATGGGAGCAGTACTTC. Amino acids: CASSPRQGWEQYF. The chain couples TRBV7-7 to TRBJ2-7; 7 positions agree with TRBD1. The CDR3 runs 13 residues. Germline assignment: CDR1 SSHAT and CDR2 FNYEAQ (reference sequence).

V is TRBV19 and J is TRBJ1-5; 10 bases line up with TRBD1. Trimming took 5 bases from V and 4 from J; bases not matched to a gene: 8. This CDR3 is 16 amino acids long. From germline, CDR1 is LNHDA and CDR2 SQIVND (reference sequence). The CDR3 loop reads CASSSGQGVGNQPQHF. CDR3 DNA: TGTGCCAGTAGTTCAGGACAGGGGGTGGGTAATCAGCCCCAGCATTTT.